The source of this T cell receptor beta chain is a study of cytomegalovirus exposure and HLA in healthy donors. Germline V gives CDR1 SNHLY, CDR2 FYNNEI. V lost 11 bases and J lost 3, with 8 bases in between. This CDR3 has 10 amino acids. This clone came up once. The PCR made use of 60 Vbeta and 13 Jbeta primers. Libraries were prepared by immunoSEQ multiplex PCR; TCRdb keeps only in-frame clonotypes and omits some of them. The sample holds roughly 190,000 clones, about four fifths seen once. This sequence originates from a female donor in good health and CMV-seronegative. The specimen sequenced was PBMCs. The chain employs TRBV2 and TRBJ2-7; tentative D call: TRBD1 (6 bases). CDR3 amino acids: CAGGDYEQYF. For the CDR3, the DNA is TGTGCCGGGGGCGACTACGAGCAGTACTTC.